What follows are 17 T cell receptor beta chains derived from one specimen sequenced in a study of blood T cells in healthy people across ages. A sample-barcoded 5' primer and a J-beta primer mix were used in a second PCR of about 7 to 12 cycles. TCRdb redid the calling of the 5' RACE reads with MiXCR, one entry per CDR3 protein. The sample carries roughly 1.5 million distinct CDR3 sequences, approximately 42% recorded once. The specimen sequenced was blood. These receptors all come from a woman between 18 and 29 years old in good health.

This clonotype came up a few times. This chain uses TRBV4-1 with TRBJ1-4; no clear D. Germline V lookup: CDR1 MGHRA, CDR2 YSYEKL. The CDR3 covers 13 residues. V was pared by 4 bases and J by 7 bases, with 10 bases between. The CDR3, as DNA: TGCGCCAGCAGCCGGGTCCTCCTTGAAAAACTGTTTTTT. The encoded protein is CASSRVLLEKLFF.

This chain uses TRBV7-9 with TRBJ1-2, with TRBD1 as a possible D gene (6 bases). This CDR3 has 14 amino acids. The ends were cut back, 7 bases at V and 5 bases at J, with 17 bases in the middle. The germline CDR1 and CDR2 sequences are SEHNR and FQNEAQ (reference sequence). The CDR3 bases are TGTGCCAGCACTCTCTTTACAGGGCAATATGGCTACACCTTC. Residues: CASTLFTGQYGYTF.

The chain has TRBV20-1 and TRBJ2-7; D is unclear. V lost 3 bases, J lost 3 bases, and 9 bases lay in between. The CDR3 consists of 12 residues. Germline lookup yields CDR1 DFQATT and CDR2 SNEGSKA (reference sequence). For the CDR3, the DNA is TGCAGTGCTAGTTATGGGAACTACGAGCAGTACTTC. Translation: CSASYGNYEQYF.

This clonotype was seen a few times. The chain uses TRBV6-5 and TRBJ2-5; TRBD2 aligns across 7 bases. The CDR3 sequence is 13 residues long. With 6 bases clipped from V and 7 bases from J, the junction kept 8 bases outside the gene matches. Germline CDR1 is MNHEY and CDR2 is SVGAGI. CDR3 region: CASSRGVIGTQYF. CDR3 sequence (DNA): TGTGCCAGCAGCCGGGGGGTCATTGGGACCCAGTACTTC.

The rearrangement joins TRBV4-3 to TRBJ2-1, with D possibly TRBD1 on 6 matching bases. The V end lost 1 base, the J end lost 6 bases, and 13 bases lay between the germline ends. Germline assignment: CDR1 LGHNA and CDR2 YSLEER. The CDR3 is 15 residues long. CDR3 in DNA: TGCGCCAGCAGCCAAGGTGACAGGTCCCCCAATGAGCAGTTCTTC. Encoded protein: CASSQGDRSPNEQFF.

This clonotype was observed a handful of times. The gene calls are TRBV7-2 and TRBJ2-3, with a tentative D call TRBD2 (6 bases). The CDR3 consists of 15 residues. Germline assignment: CDR1 SGHTA and CDR2 FQGNSA. Trimming removed 5 bases from V and 4 bases from J, with 16 bases in between. The CDR3 protein is CASSAIQTSPDTQYF. The CDR3 nucleotides are TGTGCCAGCAGCGCGATCCAAACTAGCCCAGATACGCAGTATTTT.

This clonotype was detected only a few times. This rearrangement joins TRBV7-9 to TRBJ2-1; 7 bases agree with TRBD2. V lost 5 bases to trimming and J lost 14 bases; unmatched junction nucleotides: 12. The CDR3 loop spans 13 amino acids. The germline gives CDR1 SEHNR, CDR2 FQNEAQ (reference sequence). In DNA, the CDR3 is TGTGCCAGCAGCGAGGTGGGGGGGGAAGAAGAGTTCTTC. Its protein is CASSEVGGEEEFF.

The V call is TRBV15, the J call TRBJ2-1; TRBD1 matches 7 bases. The CDR3 has 15 residues. Germline V lookup: CDR1 LNHNV, CDR2 YYDKDF (reference sequence). V lost 1 base, J lost 13 bases, and 13 bases stayed unmatched. This CDR3 is CATSRVRTGQETQFF. CDR3 nucleotides: TGTGCCACCAGCAGAGTTCGGACAGGCCAAGAGACCCAGTTCTTC.

Notes on this clonotype: A much larger clone lies one base from this, so it may be a read error. The chain employs TRBV29-1 and TRBJ2-1; D not resolved. Germline CDR1 and CDR2: SQVTM and ANQGSEA. There are 12 residues in the CDR3. The CDR3 is CSVEGMDDEQVF. In nucleotides, the CDR3 is TGCAGCGTTGAAGGCATGGACGATGAGCAGGTCTTC.

The CDR3 spells CASSLDIAGGYEQYF. CDR3 bases: TGTGCCAGCAGCTTAGATATAGCGGGGGGGTACGAGCAGTACTTC. V is TRBV7-2 and J is TRBJ2-7, with 11 bases that match TRBD2. Germline CDR1 reads SGHTA; CDR2 reads FQGNSA. Trimming cost V 1 base and J 4 bases; bases outside gene matches: 3. The CDR3 is 15 amino acids.

This clonotype was counted a few times. The chain is built from TRBV25-1 and TRBJ2-1, with 13 bases fitting TRBD2. J gave up 10 bases and V 5 bases, and 8 bases lay outside the gene matches. Germline-derived CDR1 and CDR2 are MGHDK and SYGVNS. The CDR3 is 15 amino acids. The CDR3 is CASSPLAGGPGEQFF. The CDR3 nucleotides are TGTGCCAGCAGTCCACTAGCGGGAGGGCCTGGGGAGCAGTTCTTC.

This chain links TRBV27 with TRBJ2-5; possible D gene TRBD2, 5 bases. The CDR3 is 14 residues long. Germline assignment: CDR1 MNHEY and CDR2 SMNVEV (reference sequence). Trimming stripped 3 bases from V and 11 bases from J, with 19 bases between. The CDR3 region is CASSFLAGEREQYF. DNA of the CDR3: TGTGCCAGCAGTTTCCTCGCCGGGGAAAGGGAGCAGTACTTC.

The chain combines TRBV6-1 with TRBJ2-1; maybe TRBD1 (5 bases). In germline, CDR1 is MNHNS, CDR2 SASEGT. The CDR3 has 15 residues. Deletions cut 4 bases from V and 0 bases from J, with 10 bases between. Written as DNA, the CDR3 is TGTGCCAGCAGTGGGGGCGACAGCTCCTACAATGAGCAGTTCTTC. This sequence encodes CASSGGDSSYNEQFF.

This clonotype came up a few times. The V call is TRBV7-2, the J call TRBJ2-4; the D call may be TRBD1 or TRBD2 (5 bases each). V lost 4 bases to trimming and J lost 1 base, with 17 bases between them. Germline CDR1 is SGHTA and CDR2 is FQGNSA. The CDR3 totals 17 residues. The CDR3 nucleotides read TGTGCCAGCAGCTCCACTGGACAAGGCGGGGCCAAAAACATTCAGTACTTC. It encodes CASSSTGQGGAKNIQYF.

This chain links TRBV11-2 with TRBJ1-6; D is unresolved. The CDR3 spans 17 residues. V was shortened by 5 bases and J by 0 bases, with 14 bases between the two germline ends. Germline CDR1 is SGHAT and CDR2 is FQNNGV. The CDR3 is CASSVQQLSSYNSPLHF. The DNA for the CDR3 is TGTGCCAGCAGCGTTCAGCAGTTAAGCTCCTATAATTCACCCCTCCACTTT.

This rearrangement joins TRBV7-6 to TRBJ2-7; D uncertain. The germline CDR1 and CDR2 sequences are SGHVS and FNYEAQ. Trimming removed 5 bases from V and 5 bases from J, with 16 bases in between. This CDR3 is 14 amino acids long. The CDR3 bases are TGTGCCAGCAGCCCTGGGGTGGCGGACCACGAGCAGTACTTC. Translating it yields CASSPGVADHEQYF.

About this clonotype: A junction boundary mismatches the germline segment, possibly from a read error. The chain joins TRBV7-9 to TRBJ1-2; tentative D call: TRBD1 (6 bases). This CDR3 has 12 residues. CDR1 SEHNR and CDR2 FQNEAQ come from the germline V gene (reference sequence). This CDR3 reads CVSSSYRDPNTF. CDR3 nucleotides: TGTGTCAGCAGCTCCTACAGGGATCCCAACACCTTC.